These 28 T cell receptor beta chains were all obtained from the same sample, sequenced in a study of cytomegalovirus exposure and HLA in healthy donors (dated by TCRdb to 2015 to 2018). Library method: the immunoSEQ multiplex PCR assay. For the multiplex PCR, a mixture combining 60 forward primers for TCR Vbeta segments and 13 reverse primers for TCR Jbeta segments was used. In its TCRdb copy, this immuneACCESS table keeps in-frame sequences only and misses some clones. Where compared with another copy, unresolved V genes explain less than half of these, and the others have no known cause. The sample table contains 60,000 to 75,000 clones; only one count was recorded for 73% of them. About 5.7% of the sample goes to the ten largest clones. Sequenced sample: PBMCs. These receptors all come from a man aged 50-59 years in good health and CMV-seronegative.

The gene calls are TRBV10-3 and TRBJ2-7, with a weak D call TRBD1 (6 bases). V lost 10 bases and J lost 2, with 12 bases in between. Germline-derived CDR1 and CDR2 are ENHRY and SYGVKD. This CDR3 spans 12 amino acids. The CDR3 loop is CATQTGTYEQYF. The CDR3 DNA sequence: TGTGCCACCCAGACAGGAACCTACGAGCAGTACTTC.

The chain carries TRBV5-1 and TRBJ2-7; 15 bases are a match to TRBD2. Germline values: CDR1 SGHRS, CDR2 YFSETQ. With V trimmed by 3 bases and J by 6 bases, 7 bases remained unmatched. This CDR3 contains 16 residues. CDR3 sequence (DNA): TGCGCCAGCAGCTCGGGACTAGCGGGGGGCCCCACCGAGCAGTACTTC. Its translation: CASSSGLAGGPTEQYF. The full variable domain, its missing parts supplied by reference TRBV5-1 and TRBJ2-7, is KAGVTQTPRYLIKTRGQQVTLSCSPISGHRSVSWYQQTPGQGLQFLFEYFSETQRNKGNFPGRFSGRQFSNSRSEMNVSTLELGDSALYLCASSSGLAGGPTEQYFGPGTRLTVT.

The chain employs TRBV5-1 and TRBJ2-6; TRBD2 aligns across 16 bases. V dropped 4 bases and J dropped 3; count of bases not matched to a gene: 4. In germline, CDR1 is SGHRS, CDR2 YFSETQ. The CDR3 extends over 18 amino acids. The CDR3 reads CASSGTSGGAGGANVLTF. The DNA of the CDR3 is TGCGCCAGCAGCGGGACTAGCGGGGGGGCAGGTGGGGCCAACGTCCTGACTTTC. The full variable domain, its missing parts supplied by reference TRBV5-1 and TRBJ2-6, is KAGVTQTPRYLIKTRGQQVTLSCSPISGHRSVSWYQQTPGQGLQFLFEYFSETQRNKGNFPGRFSGRQFSNSRSEMNVSTLELGDSALYLCASSGTSGGAGGANVLTFGAGSRLTVL.

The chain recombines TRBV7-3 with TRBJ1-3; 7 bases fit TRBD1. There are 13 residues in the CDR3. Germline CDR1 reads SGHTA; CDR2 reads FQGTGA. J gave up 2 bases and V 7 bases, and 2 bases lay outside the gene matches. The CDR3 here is CASTTGAGNTIYF. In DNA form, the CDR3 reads TGTGCCAGCACCACAGGGGCTGGAAACACCATATATTTT.

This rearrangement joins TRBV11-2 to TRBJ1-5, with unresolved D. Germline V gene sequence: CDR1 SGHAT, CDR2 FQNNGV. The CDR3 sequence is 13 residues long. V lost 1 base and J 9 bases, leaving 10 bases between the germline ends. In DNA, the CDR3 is TGTGCCAGCAGCTTAGCACACAGTCGGCCCCAGCATTTT. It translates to CASSLAHSRPQHF.

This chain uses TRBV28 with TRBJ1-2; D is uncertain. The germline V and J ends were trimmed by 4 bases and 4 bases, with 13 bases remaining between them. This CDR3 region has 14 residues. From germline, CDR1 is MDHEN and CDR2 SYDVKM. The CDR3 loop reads CASSSSHPSYGYTF. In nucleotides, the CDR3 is TGTGCCAGCAGTTCCTCCCACCCCAGCTATGGCTACACCTTC.

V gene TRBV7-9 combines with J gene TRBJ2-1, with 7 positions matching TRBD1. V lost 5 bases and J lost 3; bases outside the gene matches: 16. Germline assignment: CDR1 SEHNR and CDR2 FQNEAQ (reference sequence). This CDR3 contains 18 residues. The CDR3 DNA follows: TGTGCCAGCAGCACCCGCGACAGGGCCGCCGTGGACTACAATGAGCAGTTCTTC. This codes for CASSTRDRAAVDYNEQFF.

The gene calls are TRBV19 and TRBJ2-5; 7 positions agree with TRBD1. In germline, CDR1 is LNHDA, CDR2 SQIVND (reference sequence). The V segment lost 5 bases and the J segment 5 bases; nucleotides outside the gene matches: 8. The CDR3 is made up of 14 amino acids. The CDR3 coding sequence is TGTGCCAGTAGTGGACAGACAGGGCGGGAGACCCAGTACTTC. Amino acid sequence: CASSGQTGRETQYF.

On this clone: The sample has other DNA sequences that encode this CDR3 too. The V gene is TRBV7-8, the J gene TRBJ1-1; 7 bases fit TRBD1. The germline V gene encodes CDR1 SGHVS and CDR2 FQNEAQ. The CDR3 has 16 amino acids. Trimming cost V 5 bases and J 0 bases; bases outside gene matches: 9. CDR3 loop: CASSPPGGQMNTEAFF. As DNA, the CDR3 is TGTGCCAGCAGCCCCCCAGGGGGACAGATGAACACTGAAGCTTTCTTT.

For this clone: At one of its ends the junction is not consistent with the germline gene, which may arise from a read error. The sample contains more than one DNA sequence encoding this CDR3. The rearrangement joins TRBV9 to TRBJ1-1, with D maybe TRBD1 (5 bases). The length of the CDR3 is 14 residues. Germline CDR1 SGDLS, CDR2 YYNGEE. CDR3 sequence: CASSVGRALTEAFF. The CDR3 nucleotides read TGTGCCAGCAGTGTAGGCAGGGCCCTAACTGAAGCTTTCTTT.

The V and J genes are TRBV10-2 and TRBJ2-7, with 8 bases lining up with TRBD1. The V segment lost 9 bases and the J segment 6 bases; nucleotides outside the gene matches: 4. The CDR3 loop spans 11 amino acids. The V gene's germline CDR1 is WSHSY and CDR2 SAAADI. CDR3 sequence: CASSGGSEQYF. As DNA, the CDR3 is TGCGCCAGTTCAGGGGGCAGCGAGCAGTACTTC.

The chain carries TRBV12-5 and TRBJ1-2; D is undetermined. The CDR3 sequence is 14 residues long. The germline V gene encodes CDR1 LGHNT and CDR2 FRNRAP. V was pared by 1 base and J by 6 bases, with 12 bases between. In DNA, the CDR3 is TGTGCTAGTGGTTTGGGCAGGCGCAATGATGGCTACACCTTC. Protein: CASGLGRRNDGYTF.

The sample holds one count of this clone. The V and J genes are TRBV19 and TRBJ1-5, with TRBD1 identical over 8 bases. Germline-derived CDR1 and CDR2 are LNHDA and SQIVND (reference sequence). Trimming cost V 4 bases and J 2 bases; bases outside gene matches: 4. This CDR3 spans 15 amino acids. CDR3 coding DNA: TGTGCCAGTAGTACCACGACAGGGGGCAATCAGCCCCAGCATTTT. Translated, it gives CASSTTTGGNQPQHF.

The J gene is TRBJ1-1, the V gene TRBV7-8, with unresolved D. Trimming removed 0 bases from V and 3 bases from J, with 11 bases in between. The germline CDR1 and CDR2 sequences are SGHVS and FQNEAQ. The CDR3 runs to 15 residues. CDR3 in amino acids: CASSLAEGRYTEAFF. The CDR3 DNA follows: TGTGCCAGCAGCTTAGCCGAGGGTCGGTACACTGAAGCTTTCTTT.

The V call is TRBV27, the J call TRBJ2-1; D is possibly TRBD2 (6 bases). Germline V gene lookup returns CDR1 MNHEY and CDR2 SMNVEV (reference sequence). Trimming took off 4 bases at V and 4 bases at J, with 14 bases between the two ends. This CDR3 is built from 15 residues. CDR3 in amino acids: CASSWVQGGYNEQFF. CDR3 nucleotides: TGTGCCAGCAGTTGGGTGCAGGGAGGTTACAATGAGCAGTTCTTC.

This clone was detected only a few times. CDR3: CASSISPGGEQYF. CDR3 in DNA: TGTGCCAGCAGCATCTCGCCGGGGGGCGAGCAGTACTTC. The chain has TRBV9 and TRBJ2-7, with 7 bases fitting TRBD2. The CDR3 spans 13 residues. In germline, CDR1 is SGDLS, CDR2 YYNGEE. The junction had 7 bases not matched to a gene; V was cut back by 4 bases and J by 6 bases.

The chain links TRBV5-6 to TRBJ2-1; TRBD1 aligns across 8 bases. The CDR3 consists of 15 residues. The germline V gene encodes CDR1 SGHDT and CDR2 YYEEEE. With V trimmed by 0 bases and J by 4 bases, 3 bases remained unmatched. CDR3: CASSLDRQGYNEQFF. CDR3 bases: TGTGCCAGCAGCTTGGACAGACAGGGGTACAATGAGCAGTTCTTC.

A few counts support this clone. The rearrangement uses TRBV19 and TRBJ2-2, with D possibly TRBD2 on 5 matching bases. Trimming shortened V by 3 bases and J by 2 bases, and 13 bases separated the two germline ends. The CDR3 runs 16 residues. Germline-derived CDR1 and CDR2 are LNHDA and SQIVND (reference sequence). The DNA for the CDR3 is TGTGCCAGTAGTATCCCCAAGGGAGCCAACACCGGGGAGCTGTTTTTT. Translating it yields CASSIPKGANTGELFF.

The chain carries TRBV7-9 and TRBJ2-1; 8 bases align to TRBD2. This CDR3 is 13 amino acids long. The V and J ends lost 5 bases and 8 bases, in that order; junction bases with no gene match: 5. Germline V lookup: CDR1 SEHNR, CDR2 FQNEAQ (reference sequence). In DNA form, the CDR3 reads TGTGCCAGCAGCATCGGGGGGGCCTATGAGCAGTTCTTC. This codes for CASSIGGAYEQFF.

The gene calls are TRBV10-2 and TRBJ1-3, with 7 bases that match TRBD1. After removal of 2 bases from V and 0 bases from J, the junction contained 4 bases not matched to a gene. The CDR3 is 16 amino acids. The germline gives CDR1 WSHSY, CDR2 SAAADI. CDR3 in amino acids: CASSETGAGSGNTIYF. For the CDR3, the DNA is TGCGCCAGCAGTGAGACAGGGGCCGGCTCTGGAAACACCATATATTTT.

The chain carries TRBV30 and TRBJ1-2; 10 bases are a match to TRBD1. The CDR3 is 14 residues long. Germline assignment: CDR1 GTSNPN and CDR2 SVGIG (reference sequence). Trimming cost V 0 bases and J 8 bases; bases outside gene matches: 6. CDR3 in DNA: TGTGCCTGGAGTGTAATTGGGACAGGGGAAGGCTACACCTTC. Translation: CAWSVIGTGEGYTF.

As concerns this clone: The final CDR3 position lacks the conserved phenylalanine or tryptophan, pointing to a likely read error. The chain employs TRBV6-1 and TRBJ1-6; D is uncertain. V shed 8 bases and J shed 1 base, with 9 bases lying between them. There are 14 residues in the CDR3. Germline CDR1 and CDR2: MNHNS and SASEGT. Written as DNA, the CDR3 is TGTGCCAGCGGCGGGAGGTCCTATAATTCACCCCTCCACCTT. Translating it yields CASGGRSYNSPLHL.

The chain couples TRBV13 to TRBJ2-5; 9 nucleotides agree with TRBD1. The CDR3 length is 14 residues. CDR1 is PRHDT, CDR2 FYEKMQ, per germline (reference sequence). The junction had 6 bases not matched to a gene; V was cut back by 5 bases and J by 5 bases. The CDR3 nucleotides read TGTGCCAGCAGCCCACAGGGGGCGCACGAGACCCAGTACTTC. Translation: CASSPQGAHETQYF.

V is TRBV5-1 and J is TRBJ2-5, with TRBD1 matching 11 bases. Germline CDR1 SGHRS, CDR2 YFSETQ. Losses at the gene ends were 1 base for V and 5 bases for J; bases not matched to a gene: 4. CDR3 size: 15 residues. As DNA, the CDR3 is TGCGCCAGCAGCTTGTTTGGGACAGGGGGGGAGACCCAGTACTTC. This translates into CASSLFGTGGETQYF.

In nucleotides, the CDR3 is TGTGCCAGTAGTGAACAGGGGGGAGGTATCTATGGCTACACCTTC. Residues: CASSEQGGGIYGYTF. The chain joins TRBV19 to TRBJ1-2; 8 positions match TRBD1. Germline lookup yields CDR1 LNHDA and CDR2 SQIVND (reference sequence). V lost 5 bases to trimming and J lost 4 bases; unmatched junction nucleotides: 9. The CDR3 runs 15 residues.

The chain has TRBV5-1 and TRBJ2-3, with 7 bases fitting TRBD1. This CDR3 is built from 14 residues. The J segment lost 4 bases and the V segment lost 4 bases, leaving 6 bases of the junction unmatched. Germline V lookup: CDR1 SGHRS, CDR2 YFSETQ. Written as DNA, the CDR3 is TGCGCCAGCAGCGCCGGGACAGTGGCAGATACGCAGTATTTT. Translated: CASSAGTVADTQYF.

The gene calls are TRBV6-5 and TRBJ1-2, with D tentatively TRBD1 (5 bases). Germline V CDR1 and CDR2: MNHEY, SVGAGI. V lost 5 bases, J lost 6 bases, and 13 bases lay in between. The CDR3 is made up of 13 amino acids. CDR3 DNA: TGTGCCAGCAGTCCCGGCAGGACAAATGGCTACACCTTC. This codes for CASSPGRTNGYTF.

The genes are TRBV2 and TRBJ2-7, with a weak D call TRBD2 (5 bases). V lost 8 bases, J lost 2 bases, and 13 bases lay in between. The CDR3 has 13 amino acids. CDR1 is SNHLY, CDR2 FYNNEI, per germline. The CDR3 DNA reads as TGTGCCAGCTGGACTCCTGGGACCTACGAGCAGTACTTC. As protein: CASWTPGTYEQYF.